This T cell receptor (beta chain) was captured by sequencing in a study of CD8 T cells in Susac syndrome. With random hexamers, reverse transcription was performed on about 0.5 to 1 ug of RNA. MiXCR, run by TCRdb on the immunoSEQ multiplex PCR reads, gives a single entry per CDR3 protein. The top ten clones hold approximately 0.12% of a sample with approximately 160,000 distinct CDR3 sequences, 95% to 96% of them seen once. Germline assignment: CDR1 MDHEN and CDR2 SYDVKM. The CDR3 loop spans 12 amino acids. The ends were cut back, 9 bases at V and 0 bases at J, with 8 bases in the middle. Sequenced sample: CD4+ T cells from PBMCs. This receptor was identified in a human donor with Susac syndrome. The V call is TRBV28, the J call TRBJ2-5, with D tentatively TRBD1 (5 bases). The CDR3 nucleotides read TGTGCCAGTCAGGGTAACCAAGAGACCCAGTACTTC. Translated: CASQGNQETQYF.